The TCR beta chain described here comes from a study of STAT3 mutations in large granular lymphocyte leukemia. Whole-study findings and limits: Every T-cell large granular lymphocyte leukemia patient had at least one immunodominant TCR beta clonotype.

Concerning this clone: Its antigen is not identified.

The repertoire was sequenced with immunoSEQ multiplex PCR; TCRdb's copy has only in-frame clones and lacks some. The data hold some 7,200 clones, with roughly four fifths observed a single time. Trimming removed 5 bases from V and 6 bases from J, with 7 bases in between. The germline V gene encodes CDR1 SEHNR and CDR2 FQNEAQ (reference sequence). This CDR3 has 11 residues. Sequenced material: peripheral blood mononuclear cells. This TCR was sampled from a woman in her thirties or forties with T-cell large granular lymphocyte leukemia. Some clones in this sample may be carry-over from other donors' samples. The chain recombines TRBV7-9 with TRBJ1-1; D uncertain. For the CDR3, the DNA is TGTGCCAGCAGCCCCCGGGCTGAAGCTTTCTTT. Its translation: CASSPRAEAFF.